A single T cell receptor (beta chain) is shown here with its context. Germline CDR1 reads SGDLS; CDR2 reads YYNGEE. The length of the CDR3 is 16 residues. The V gene end was trimmed by 0 bases and the J gene end by 5 bases; junction bases not matched to a gene: 6. This entry is derived from a study of control samples from healthy donors and cancer patients. The method was immunoSEQ multiplex PCR; TCRdb's version includes in-frame clones alone and lacks a portion of them. The repertoire has over 100,000 clones, 80% to 95% of them found once; the top ten carry 4.5% to 7%. The genes are TRBV9 and TRBJ2-5; 11 nucleotides line up with TRBD2. Sequencing was done on a sample of blood. The clonotype originates from a man between 18 and 29 years old in good health. CDR3 sequence reads: CASSVGSGGAGETQYF. The DNA for the CDR3 is TGTGCCAGCAGCGTAGGTAGCGGGGGGGCCGGGGAGACCCAGTACTTC.